These 28 T cell receptor beta chains were sequenced from one sample in a study of T cell repertoires in cytomegalovirus infection. TCRdb independently ran MiXCR on the reads; one entry per CDR3 protein. Of 650,000 to 850,000 distinct CDR3 sequences in the sample, 25% to 35% are singletons; the top ten hold 13%. Which antigens these TCRs recognize remains unknown. Source: cultured CD8+ T cells from PBMCs, taken from culture after CMV antigen stimulation. The receptors stem from a human donor in good health (CMV status not recorded). Some clones in this sample may be carry-over from other donors' samples.

This rearrangement joins TRBV28 to TRBJ1-6; 9 nucleotides line up with TRBD1. The CDR3 has 16 amino acids. V trimming: 3 bases; J trimming: 7 bases; junction bases outside the gene matches: 7. Germline V CDR1 and CDR2: MDHEN, SYDVKM. This chain's CDR3 is CASSFHGDRVNSPLHF. CDR3 in DNA: TGTGCCAGCAGTTTCCATGGGGACAGGGTCAATTCACCCCTCCACTTT.

This rearrangement joins TRBV7-9 to TRBJ2-2; D gene unclear. The V gene lost 5 bases and the J gene lost 2 bases, with 15 bases spanning the gap. The CDR3 is 16 amino acids. Germline V lookup: CDR1 SEHNR, CDR2 FQNEAQ (reference sequence). CDR3 residues: CASSPGERPNTGELFF. In nucleotides, the CDR3 is TGTGCCAGCAGCCCCGGTGAGCGCCCAAACACCGGGGAGCTGTTTTTT.

The chain joins TRBV29-1 to TRBJ2-5; no definite D call. CDR1 SQVTM and CDR2 ANQGSEA come from the germline V gene. CDR3 length: 10 amino acids. Trimming removed 5 bases at V and 7 bases at J, with 8 bases between. CDR3 protein: CSVTKGTQYF. The CDR3 nucleotides read TGCAGCGTTACGAAGGGGACCCAGTACTTC.

In its sample, this clonotype was seen many times. The rearrangement joins TRBV7-6 to TRBJ2-3, with TRBD2 identical over 7 bases. The length of the CDR3 is 15 residues. The V gene's germline CDR1 is SGHVS and CDR2 FNYEAQ. After removal of 1 base from V and 1 base from J, the junction contained 2 bases not matched to a gene. Here the CDR3 reads CASSLESGGTDTQYF. The CDR3 region has the DNA TGTGCCAGCAGCTTAGAAAGCGGGGGCACAGATACGCAGTATTTT.

This clonotype has just a few counts. V is TRBV7-9 and J is TRBJ2-2; D remains unclear. Germline CDR1 is SEHNR and CDR2 is FQNEAQ (reference sequence). V lost 2 bases, J lost 0 bases, and 10 bases lay in between. The CDR3 length is 16 residues. CDR3 bases: TGTGCCAGCAGCTTATATCGGTATACGAACACCGGGGAGCTGTTTTTT. Amino acids: CASSLYRYTNTGELFF.

The V call is TRBV2, the J call TRBJ2-2, with D perhaps matching TRBD2 (7 bases). This CDR3 comprises 16 residues. V lost 5 bases to trimming and J lost 5 bases, with 18 bases between them. Per the germline V gene, CDR1 is SNHLY and CDR2 is FYNNEI. CDR3 region: CASSPQGLAVTGELFF. In DNA form, the CDR3 reads TGTGCCAGCAGTCCGCAGGGGCTAGCGGTAACCGGGGAGCTGTTTTTT.

This clonotype was counted at least ten times. V gene TRBV7-2 combines with J gene TRBJ1-1; no firm D call. The CDR3 has 13 amino acids. Germline V gives CDR1 SGHTA, CDR2 FQGNSA. V lost 1 base to trimming and J lost 5 bases, with 8 bases between them. CDR3 sequence reads: CASSLDSVTEAFF. Written as DNA, the CDR3 is TGTGCCAGCAGCTTAGATTCGGTAACTGAAGCTTTCTTT.

The rearrangement links TRBV27 to TRBJ2-5, with a weak D call TRBD2 (6 bases). Trimming removed 4 bases at V and 1 base at J, with 16 bases between. Germline V gene data show CDR1 as MNHEY and CDR2 as SMNVEV (reference sequence). This CDR3 has 16 amino acids. For the CDR3, the DNA is TGTGCCAGCAGTTCGCCGATTGGTAGCGGCCAAGAGACCCAGTACTTC. This translates into CASSSPIGSGQETQYF.

The V gene is TRBV5-4, the J gene TRBJ1-1; perhaps TRBD1 as D (5 bases). Germline CDR1 is SGHNT and CDR2 is YYREEE (reference sequence). Trimming shortened V by 7 bases and J by 6 bases, and 19 bases separated the two germline ends. This CDR3 has 14 residues. As DNA, the CDR3 is TGTGCCAGCGGCGGAGTCGGTGGGGCTGCTGAAGCTTTCTTT. Translating gives CASGGVGGAAEAFF. Using reference TRBV5-4 and TRBJ1-1 for the parts outside the CDR3, the full variable domain is ETGVTQSPTHLIKTRGQQVTLRCSSQSGHNTVSWYQQALGQGPQFIFQYYREEENGRGNFPPRFSGLQFPNYSSELNVNALELDDSALYLCASGGVGGAAEAFFGQGTRLTVV.

The chain couples TRBV5-4 to TRBJ2-2; D is unresolved. The V end was cut by 0 bases, the J end by 6 bases, with 9 bases between. CDR1 is SGHNT, CDR2 YYREEE, per germline (reference sequence). CDR3 length: 14 amino acids. CDR3 DNA: TGTGCCAGCAGCTTGGACAGTCCGGCCGGGGAGCTGTTTTTT. Amino acids: CASSLDSPAGELFF.

This clonotype was recorded at least ten times. The chain recombines TRBV7-3 with TRBJ2-5, with 11 nucleotides matching TRBD2. Germline V gene lookup returns CDR1 SGHTA and CDR2 FQGTGA. The V gene end was trimmed by 2 bases and the J gene end by 1 base; junction bases not matched to a gene: 0. The CDR3 length is 15 residues. The CDR3 sequence is CASSLGTSGQETQYF. The DNA of the CDR3 is TGTGCCAGCAGCTTAGGGACTAGCGGCCAAGAGACCCAGTACTTC.

The chain has TRBV20-1 and TRBJ1-1; 7 nucleotides agree with TRBD1. The CDR3 totals 15 residues. The trim removed 3 bases at V and 7 bases at J, leaving 14 bases unmatched. From germline, CDR1 is DFQATT and CDR2 SNEGSKA (reference sequence). CDR3 nucleotides: TGCAGTGCTAGGGACAGACAGGGATTAAGGGTTGAAGCTTTCTTT. Its translation is CSARDRQGLRVEAFF.

There are many counts of this clonotype. The genes are TRBV7-2 and TRBJ2-3; TRBD2 aligns across 9 bases. This CDR3 is 17 amino acids long. V dropped 2 bases and J dropped 0; count of bases not matched to a gene: 6. Germline V CDR1 and CDR2: SGHTA, FQGNSA. The chain's CDR3 is CASSLTLAGTSTDTQYF. Here the CDR3 DNA reads TGTGCCAGCAGCTTAACCCTAGCGGGGACCAGCACAGATACGCAGTATTTT.

J is TRBJ1-1 and V is TRBV19; no definite D call. The germline V and J ends were trimmed by 7 bases and 1 base, with 13 bases remaining between them. Germline assignment: CDR1 LNHDA and CDR2 SQIVND (reference sequence). The CDR3 runs to 14 residues. The CDR3 loop is CASTHGFGNTEAFF. DNA of the CDR3: TGTGCCAGTACCCACGGGTTTGGGAACACTGAAGCTTTCTTT. The variable domain in full, completed from reference TRBV19 and TRBJ1-1, reads DGGITQSPKYLFRKEGQNVTLSCEQNLNHDAMYWYRQDPGQGLRLIYYSQIVNDFQKGDIAEGYSVSREKKESFPLTVTSAQKNPTAFYLCASTHGFGNTEAFFGQGTRLTVV.

The rearrangement uses TRBV27 and TRBJ2-3; D unclear. Looked up from germline, CDR1 is MNHEY and CDR2 is SMNVEV (reference sequence). The CDR3 is 12 residues long. Trimming took off 8 bases at V and 5 bases at J, with 11 bases between the two ends. CDR3 DNA: TGTGCCAGCCGTCGGGTGGGAGATACGCAGTATTTT. Residues: CASRRVGDTQYF.

In the case of this clonotype: At one end, the junction sequence differs from germline, possibly due to a read error. The chain joins TRBV7-7 to TRBJ2-7, with TRBD1 matching 8 bases. The germline gives CDR1 SSHAT, CDR2 FNYEAQ (reference sequence). The CDR3 loop spans 13 amino acids. CDR3 sequence: CASSSGQGNEQYF. The CDR3 nucleotides are TGTGCTAGCAGCTCAGGACAGGGAAACGAGCAGTACTTC.

This chain uses TRBV5-1 with TRBJ1-6; D remains unclear. V was pared by 0 bases and J by 8 bases, with 15 bases between. This CDR3 is built from 16 residues. The germline V gene has CDR1 SGHRS and CDR2 YFSETQ. This CDR3 reads CASSLELGTMDSPLHF. The CDR3 coding sequence is TGCGCCAGCAGCTTGGAATTGGGCACAATGGATTCACCCCTCCACTTT.

This clonotype was seen many times. The chain links TRBV7-6 to TRBJ1-6, with 7 bases matching TRBD1. CDR1 and CDR2 from the germline V gene are SGHVS and FNYEAQ. Trimming at V came to 5 bases and at J to 8 bases, leaving 9 bases not matched to a gene. This CDR3 is built from 15 residues. This CDR3 reads CASSLVPGQHSPLHF. In DNA form, the CDR3 reads TGTGCCAGCAGCCTCGTCCCGGGACAGCATTCACCCCTCCACTTT.

This clonotype was found a few times. The V and J genes are TRBV5-1 and TRBJ2-3; 11 positions match TRBD2. This CDR3 spans 14 amino acids. The V gene end was trimmed by 3 bases and the J gene end by 5 bases; junction bases not matched to a gene: 2. CDR1 and CDR2 from the germline V gene are SGHRS and YFSETQ. DNA of the CDR3: TGCGCCAGCAGCTCGACTAGCGGGGTAGATACGCAGTATTTT. It yields the protein CASSSTSGVDTQYF.

This clonotype showed up just a few times. The rearrangement links TRBV7-6 to TRBJ2-7, with D possibly called TRBD1 or TRBD2 (7 bases each). V lost 4 bases, J lost 3 bases, and 22 bases lay in between. Germline CDR1 reads SGHVS; CDR2 reads FNYEAQ. The CDR3 has 17 amino acids. The CDR3 region is CASSSQGGGPLNYEQYF. In DNA form, the CDR3 reads TGTGCCAGCAGCTCGCAGGGGGGGGGTCCACTAAACTACGAGCAGTACTTC.

The DNA of the CDR3 is TGCAGTGCTAGAAGGGATGAGCAGTTCTTC. It is translated as CSARRDEQFF. This chain connects TRBV20-1 to TRBJ2-1; D is uncertain. Germline CDR1 DFQATT, CDR2 SNEGSKA (reference sequence). The ends were cut back, 2 bases at V and 8 bases at J, with 4 bases in the middle. The CDR3 has 10 amino acids.

J is TRBJ2-7 and V is TRBV20-1; D unresolved. CDR3 size: 14 residues. Germline values: CDR1 DFQATT, CDR2 SNEGSKA (reference sequence). V lost 3 bases and J lost 0, with 12 bases in between. The CDR3 DNA follows: TGCAGTGCTAGCCCAGTCCCCAGCTCCTACGAGCAGTACTTC. Residues: CSASPVPSSYEQYF.

This clonotype was detected a few times. The rearrangement joins TRBV27 to TRBJ2-3; D may be TRBD1 or TRBD2 (5 bases each). V lost 5 bases and J lost 4, with 16 bases in between. Germline V gene sequence: CDR1 MNHEY, CDR2 SMNVEV (reference sequence). The CDR3 has 15 residues. The CDR3 protein is CASSLGPREADTQYF. For the CDR3, the DNA is TGTGCCAGCAGTCTGGGACCCAGGGAAGCAGATACGCAGTATTTT.

This chain joins TRBV12-3 or TRBV12-4 and TRBJ1-2; TRBD1 might be the D (6 bases). Trimming removed 5 bases from V and 8 bases from J, with 15 bases in between. The CDR3 consists of 13 residues. Here the CDR3 reads CASSMDSQGGYTF. The DNA of the CDR3 is TGTGCCAGCAGTATGGACAGCCAGGGGGGCTACACCTTC.

This clonotype showed up many times. The chain is built from TRBV7-2 and TRBJ2-1, with D uncertain. V gave up 1 base and J gave up 7 bases, with 17 bases separating them. From germline, CDR1 is SGHTA and CDR2 FQGNSA. There are 16 residues in the CDR3. CDR3 sequence: CASSLDNRWSKNEQFF. The CDR3 DNA reads as TGTGCCAGCAGCTTAGACAATAGGTGGTCGAAGAATGAGCAGTTCTTC.

This clonotype has more than one count but fewer than ten. This chain uses TRBV6-2 or TRBV6-3 with TRBJ2-1; D might be TRBD2 (6 bases). CDR1 and CDR2 from the germline V gene are MNHEY and SVGEGT. Trimming shortened V by 6 bases and J by 0 bases, and 12 bases separated the two germline ends. This CDR3 has 15 residues. In nucleotides, the CDR3 is TGTGCCAGCAGCAGGGACTCGAGCTCCTACAATGAGCAGTTCTTC. It codes for CASSRDSSSYNEQFF.

The V and J genes are TRBV13 and TRBJ2-5, with TRBD2 identical over 7 bases. V lost 1 base and J lost 0; bases outside the gene matches: 5. Looked up from germline, CDR1 is PRHDT and CDR2 is FYEKMQ (reference sequence). This CDR3 has 16 amino acids. CDR3 sequence: CASSLEAGSDQETQYF. CDR3 DNA: TGTGCCAGCAGCTTAGAAGCGGGATCCGACCAAGAGACCCAGTACTTC.

This rearrangement joins TRBV2 to TRBJ1-2; maybe TRBD1 (5 bases). The CDR3 spans 16 residues. Germline V gene data show CDR1 as SNHLY and CDR2 as FYNNEI. V lost 2 bases to trimming and J lost 1 base, with 14 bases between them. CDR3 in DNA: TGTGCCAGCAGTGAATGGGGGGGACGGAATAACTATGGCTACACCTTC. Translation: CASSEWGGRNNYGYTF.